The subject of this entry is one TCR beta chain. Its target is not known. This specimen comes from a study of Ad26.COV2.S vaccination and SARS-CoV-2 variants. The CDR3 length is 15 residues. In germline, CDR1 is MNHEY, CDR2 SVGEGT. V trimming: 6 bases; J trimming: 6 bases; junction bases outside the gene matches: 12. Study-level points and caveats: Breadth of non-spike TCRs did not differ between vaccinees and placebo recipients.

Assay: immunoSEQ multiplex PCR; the TCRdb copy retains only in-frame clones and omits some. The sample includes 400,000 to 500,000 clones, roughly 89% of them seen just once. Treatment: around 19 received Ad26.COV2.S at low or high dose, single or two shots; about 5 received placebo; per-sample allocation not given. Samples analyzed were those drawn on day 63 after the first vaccine or placebo injection. This adult donor, from Boston, was 18-55 years old. This vaccine is an Ad26 vector that expresses the Wuhan-strain SARS-CoV-2 spike. This sample comprised peripheral blood, obtained in a trial of Ad26.COV2.S vaccine versus placebo. The origin of this receptor is a person between 18 and 59 years old who received the Ad26.COV2.S COVID-19 vaccine or a placebo. V gene TRBV6-2 or TRBV6-3 combines with J gene TRBJ1-2; 8 nucleotides match TRBD1. CDR3 residues: CASSRTGQGQDGYTF. DNA of the CDR3: TGTGCCAGCAGCCGCACTGGACAGGGACAGGATGGCTACACCTTC.